Listed here is a single T cell receptor beta chain. These data come from a study of blood T cell repertoires in COVID-19. Background on the study: Italy, Spain and the United States were the sources of the convalescent and acute COVID-19 samples. PBMCs, B-cell-depleted T cells, or T cells were the source of the cDNA or gDNA that made up the material.

Original handling: Amplified reference gene primers provided the basis for estimating nucleated cell counts. Profiled with immunoSEQ multiplex PCR; TCRdb holds only in-frame clones, not every one. The DNA gave D and trimming, while V, J and clone size come from that table. The data show 150,000 to 200,000 clones, roughly nine tenths seen once. V gave up 0 bases and J gave up 5 bases, with 22 bases separating them. This CDR3 contains 19 residues. Germline V gene sequence: CDR1 MNHEY, CDR2 SVGEGT. The chain recombines TRBV6-2 or TRBV6-3 with TRBJ1-4; a possible D gene is TRBD1 (5 bases). The source material was peripheral blood. This TCR was sampled from a man in his 70s with active or convalescent COVID-19. In DNA form, the CDR3 reads TGTGCCAGCAGTTACTCGATGGGTACAGGCCGATCCAGGAATGAAAAACTGTTTTTT. Its translation: CASSYSMGTGRSRNEKLFF.